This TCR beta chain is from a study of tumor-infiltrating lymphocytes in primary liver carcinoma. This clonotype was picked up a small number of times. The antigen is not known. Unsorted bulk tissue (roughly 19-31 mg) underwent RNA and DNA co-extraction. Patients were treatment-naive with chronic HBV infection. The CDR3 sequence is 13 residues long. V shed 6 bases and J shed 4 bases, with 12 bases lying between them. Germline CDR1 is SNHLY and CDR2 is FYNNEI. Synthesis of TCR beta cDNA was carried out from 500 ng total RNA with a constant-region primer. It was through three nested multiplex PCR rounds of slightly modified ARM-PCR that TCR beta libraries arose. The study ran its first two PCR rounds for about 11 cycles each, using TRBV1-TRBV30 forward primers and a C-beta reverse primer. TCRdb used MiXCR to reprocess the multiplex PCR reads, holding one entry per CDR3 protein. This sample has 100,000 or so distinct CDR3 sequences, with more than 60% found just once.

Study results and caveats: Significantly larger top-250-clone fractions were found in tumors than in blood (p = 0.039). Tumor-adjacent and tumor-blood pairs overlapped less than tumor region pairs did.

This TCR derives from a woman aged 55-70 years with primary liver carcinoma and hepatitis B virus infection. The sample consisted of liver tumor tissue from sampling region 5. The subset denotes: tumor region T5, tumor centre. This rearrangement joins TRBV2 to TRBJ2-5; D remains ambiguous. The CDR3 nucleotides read TGTGCCAGCAGGGTGGGGTCAGGAGAGACCCAGTACTTC. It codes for CASRVGSGETQYF.